The rows below give T cell receptor beta chains drawn from one sample of a study of CD8 T cells in ankylosing spondylitis. MiXCR, applied by TCRdb to the 5' RACE reads, yields one record per CDR3 protein. The data contain fewer than 550,000 distinct CDR3 sequences, approximately 5.3% of them singletons. The sequencing sample was made of blood, either unsorted or a sorted T cell fraction (not recorded which). The source of these receptors is a male donor with ankylosing spondylitis. The CDR3 runs from the conserved cysteine through the conserved F or W. Fields, in order: D gene, V gene, clone size, J gene, CDR3 DNA, CDR3 protein. D genes are given only for firm matches. Expanded clones get a size class; other rows say once, few or many, or leave the size out.

>.|TRBV6-2/TRBV6-3|many|TRBJ2-7
TGTGCCAGCAGTACCGTGGGTGGAGGCTCCTACGAGCAGTACTTC
CASSTVGGGSYEQYF
>TRBD1|TRBV4-3|many|TRBJ1-1
TGCGCCAGCAGCCAAAGGCTCATCGCGGGACAGTCGAACACTGAAGCTTTCTTT
CASSQRLIAGQSNTEAFF
>.|TRBV12-3/TRBV12-4|many|TRBJ1-5
TGTGCCAGCAGTCTCACCACCGGGCAGCCCCAGCATTTT
CASSLTTGQPQHF
>TRBD1|TRBV5-6|many|TRBJ1-2
TGTGCCAGCAGCTGGGACAGGAAATTTAACTATGGCTACACCTTC
CASSWDRKFNYGYTF
>TRBD1|TRBV5-1|many|TRBJ2-6
TGCGCCAGCAGCTCGCTGACAGGGTTCTACTCTGGGGCCAACGTCCTGACTTTC
CASSSLTGFYSGANVLTF
>.|TRBV6-2/TRBV6-3|many|TRBJ2-2
TGTGCCAGCAGTTACATAGTCGGGGAGCTGTTTTTT
CASSYIVGELFF
>.|TRBV7-4|.|TRBJ1-5
TGTGCCATGGGCCCCGGGAGCAATCAGCCCCAGCATTTT
CAMGPGSNQPQHF
>.|TRBV11-2|once|TRBJ2-2
TGTGCCAGCAGGCACAGCGGAGCGAACACCGGGGAGCTGTTTTTT
CASRHSGANTGELFF
>.|TRBV29-1|many|TRBJ2-3
TGCAGCGTCCCCGGCGGGGGCACAGATACGCAGTATTTT
CSVPGGGTDTQYF
>.|TRBV20-1|.|TRBJ1-4
TGCAGTGCTAGGGCTTTCGGGAGCGGCGCAAGAAAACTGTTTTTT
CSARAFGSGARKLFF
>.|TRBV28|many|TRBJ2-7
TGTGCCAGCAGTTTCCTGGGGGCCTCCGTCGACGAGCAGTACTTC
CASSFLGASVDEQYF
>.|TRBV12-3/TRBV12-4|many|TRBJ2-2
TGTGCCAGCAGCCCGACCCGGACAGAGAACACCGGGGAGCTGTTTTTT
CASSPTRTENTGELFF
>.|TRBV10-3|many|TRBJ2-2
TGTGCCGCCCGAAAAATCCGCGGGGAGCTGTTTTTT
CAARKIRGELFF
>TRBD1|TRBV30|few|TRBJ2-4
TGTGCCTGGAGTCGAGACAGGGGGCAATTGGGCATTCAGTACTTC
CAWSRDRGQLGIQYF
>.|TRBV20-1|many|TRBJ2-7
TGCAGTGTCCTAAGGCAGCGGATGACCTACGAGCAGTACTTC
CSVLRQRMTYEQYF
>.|TRBV7-2|many|TRBJ1-3
TGTGCCAGCAGCTCCAAGGTGCTGAGCTCTGGAAACACCATATATTTT
CASSSKVLSSGNTIYF
>TRBD1|TRBV11-2|.|TRBJ2-5
TGTGCCAGCAGCTCCAGATACCGGACAGGTGGGGAGACCCAGTACTTC
CASSSRYRTGGETQYF
>.|TRBV4-2|few|TRBJ2-2
TGTGCCAGCAGCCAGGGCGCCCGGAGATGGGGCACCGGGGAGCTGTTTTTT
CASSQGARRWGTGELFF
>TRBD2|TRBV7-2|many|TRBJ2-7
TGTGCCAGCAGCTCACAGACTAGCGGGTATCTCGAGCAGTACTTC
CASSSQTSGYLEQYF
>TRBD1|TRBV20-1|many|TRBJ1-3
TGCAGTGCTCAAAGTCCCGGGACAGGGAGCTCTGGAAACACCATATATTTT
CSAQSPGTGSSGNTIYF
>TRBD1|TRBV5-1|many|TRBJ2-2
TGCGCCAGCTTGGAGACAGGGGGCCCCGGGGAGCTGTTTTTT
CASLETGGPGELFF
>.|TRBV20-1|many|TRBJ1-2
TGCAGTGCTAGACGTGGGGTTTCCAATGGCTACACCTTC
CSARRGVSNGYTF
>.|TRBV7-9|many|TRBJ1-1
TGTGCCAGCAGCTTTTCAGGTATTGAAGCTTTCTTT
CASSFSGIEAFF
>.|TRBV20-1|many|TRBJ1-3
TGCAGTGCTAGAGATCTTAAGGGCCCCCCTTTTAACACCATATATTTT
CSARDLKGPPFNTIYF
>TRBD2|TRBV19|.|TRBJ2-2
TGTGCCAGTAGCACCGGGACTAGCTCGAGCGGGGAGCTGTTTTTT
CASSTGTSSSGELFF
>TRBD1|TRBV18|many|TRBJ2-7
TGTGCCAGCTCACCCGGACAGGGGGCCTTCGACGAGCAGTACTTC
CASSPGQGAFDEQYF
>.|TRBV27|many|TRBJ2-5
TGTGCCAGCAAAATTAAAGTCCTCTCGGGAGAGACCCAGTACTTC
CASKIKVLSGETQYF
>TRBD1|TRBV5-1|many|TRBJ1-6
TGCGCCAGCAGCTCCGCCGCAGGGGGAAGCTCCTATAATTCACCCCTCCACTTT
CASSSAAGGSSYNSPLHF
>.|TRBV20-1|many|TRBJ2-3
TGCAGTGCTAGAGGTAACAGCCGCACAGATACGCAGTATTTT
CSARGNSRTDTQYF
>.|TRBV7-2|few|TRBJ1-6
TGTGCCAGCAGCTTTTCCCCACTGACCTTGCTTGGCTCACCCCTCCACTTT
CASSFSPLTLLGSPLHF
>.|TRBV5-6|many|TRBJ2-3
TGTGCCAGCAGCTTGTCGGGAACCCTAACAGATACGCAGTATTTT
CASSLSGTLTDTQYF
>.|TRBV24-1|many|TRBJ2-2
TGTGCCACCAGTGACCGAAGCCTTACCGGGGAGCTGTTTTTT
CATSDRSLTGELFF
>.|TRBV4-3|many|TRBJ2-3
TGCGCCAGCAGCCAGGCGGCTGGGGCTTCCGATACGCAGTATTTT
CASSQAAGASDTQYF
>.|TRBV25-1|many|TRBJ2-7
TGTGCCAGCAGTGAACTAGCCATTCCACTCGAGCAGTACTTC
CASSELAIPLEQYF
>.|TRBV7-2|.|TRBJ2-5
TGTGCCAGCAGTCAAACGATATTTTACGGGGATCAAGAGACCCAGTACTTC
CASSQTIFYGDQETQYF
>TRBD2|TRBV28|many|TRBJ2-5
TGTGCCAGCAGTCGGACTAGCGGGAGCAAGACCCAGTACTTC
CASSRTSGSKTQYF
>TRBD2|TRBV4-3|many|TRBJ2-7
TGCGCCAGCAGCCAAGACCAGCGGGGGTACGAGCAGTACTTC
CASSQDQRGYEQYF
>TRBD2|TRBV5-1|many|TRBJ2-3
TGCGCCAGCAGCGTGGGACTAGCGGTCACAGATACGCAGTATTTT
CASSVGLAVTDTQYF
>TRBD2|TRBV27|many|TRBJ2-2
TGTGCCAGCAGTTTCGGCGGGGAGGGAGGGGAGCTGTTTTTT
CASSFGGEGGELFF
>.|TRBV20-1|.|TRBJ1-6
TGCAGCGTTAACAGGGAATGGCCCTATAATTCACCCCTCCACTTT
CSVNREWPYNSPLHF
>.|TRBV5-6|.|TRBJ2-2
TGTGCCAGCAGCTCGGGTCCGGCCAGCGGGGAGCTGTTTTTT
CASSSGPASGELFF
>TRBD2|TRBV23-1|.|TRBJ2-7
TGCGCCAGCAGTCAACCCTGGGAAAAAGGGAGGGACGGGAGGTCATACGAGCAGTACTTC
CASSQPWEKGRDGRSYEQYF
>.|TRBV9|many|TRBJ2-7
TGTGCCAGCAGCGCCCTCAATCAGGTCGAGCAGTACTTC
CASSALNQVEQYF
>.|TRBV6-1|many|TRBJ1-4
TGTGCCAGCAAGGGTGAGGGAGTCGAAAAACTGTTTTTT
CASKGEGVEKLFF
>.|TRBV20-1|many|TRBJ2-3
TGCAGTGCTTTCCTCGTTCTGAGCACAGATACGCAGTATTTT
CSAFLVLSTDTQYF
>.|TRBV20-1|.|TRBJ2-5
TGCAGTGCTCGCCAGGGAGAGGCCCAGTACTTC
CSARQGEAQYF
>.|TRBV4-2|many|TRBJ1-2
TGTGCCAGCAGCCAAGAAAGAGAAGGTGGCTACACCTTC
CASSQEREGGYTF
>TRBD1|TRBV5-1|many|TRBJ1-6
TGCGCCAGCAGCTTGGTAGCAGGGGGCGCGGGTAATTCACCCCTCCACTTT
CASSLVAGGAGNSPLHF
>.|TRBV6-2/TRBV6-3|many|TRBJ2-5
TGTGCCAGCAGTTACAACGACCCCCAAGAGACCCAGTACTTC
CASSYNDPQETQYF
>TRBD2|TRBV29-1|many|TRBJ2-7
TGCAGCGTTGCGGGACTAGCTTTATACGAGCAGTACTTC
CSVAGLALYEQYF